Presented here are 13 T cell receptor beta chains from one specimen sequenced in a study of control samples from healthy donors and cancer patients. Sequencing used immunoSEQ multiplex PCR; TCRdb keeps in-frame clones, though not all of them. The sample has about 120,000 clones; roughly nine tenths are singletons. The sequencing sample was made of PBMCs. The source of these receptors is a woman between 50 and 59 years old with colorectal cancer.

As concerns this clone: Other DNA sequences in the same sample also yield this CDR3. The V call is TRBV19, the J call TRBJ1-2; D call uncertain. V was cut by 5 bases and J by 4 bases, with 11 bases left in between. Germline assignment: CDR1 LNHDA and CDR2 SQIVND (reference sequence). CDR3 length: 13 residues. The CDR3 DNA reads TGTGCCAGTAGTGGTCCAGCGGGCTATGGCTACACCTTC. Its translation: CASSGPAGYGYTF.

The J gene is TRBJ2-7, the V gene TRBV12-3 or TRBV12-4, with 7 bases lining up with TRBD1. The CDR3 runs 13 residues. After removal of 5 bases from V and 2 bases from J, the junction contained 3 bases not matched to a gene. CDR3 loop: CASSRGTAYEQYF. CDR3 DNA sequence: TGTGCCAGCAGTAGAGGGACAGCCTACGAGCAGTACTTC.

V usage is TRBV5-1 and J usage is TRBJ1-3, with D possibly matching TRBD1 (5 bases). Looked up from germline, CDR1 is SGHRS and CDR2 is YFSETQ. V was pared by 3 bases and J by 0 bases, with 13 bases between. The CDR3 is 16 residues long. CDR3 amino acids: CASSSGGAPSGNTIYF. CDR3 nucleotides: TGCGCCAGCAGCTCGGGGGGAGCCCCCTCTGGAAACACCATATATTTT.

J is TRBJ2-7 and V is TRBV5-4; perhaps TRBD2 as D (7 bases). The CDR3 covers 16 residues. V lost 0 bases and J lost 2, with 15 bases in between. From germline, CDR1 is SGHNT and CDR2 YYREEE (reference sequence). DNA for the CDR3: TGTGCCAGCAGCTTGGGGGGGGGCCTTGGTACCTACGAGCAGTACTTC. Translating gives CASSLGGGLGTYEQYF.

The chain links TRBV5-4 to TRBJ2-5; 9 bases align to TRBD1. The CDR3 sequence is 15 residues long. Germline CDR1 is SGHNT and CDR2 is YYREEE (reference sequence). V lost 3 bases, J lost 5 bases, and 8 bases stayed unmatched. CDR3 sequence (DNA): TGTGCCAGCAGCTCCGGGACAGGGCGGGAGGAGACCCAGTACTTC. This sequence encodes CASSSGTGREETQYF.

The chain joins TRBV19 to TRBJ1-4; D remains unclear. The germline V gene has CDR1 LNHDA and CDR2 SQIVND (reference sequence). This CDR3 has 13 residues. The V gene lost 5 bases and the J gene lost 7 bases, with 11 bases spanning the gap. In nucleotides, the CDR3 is TGTGCCAGTAGTGTTCTGACCGTTGAAAAACTGTTTTTT. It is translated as CASSVLTVEKLFF.

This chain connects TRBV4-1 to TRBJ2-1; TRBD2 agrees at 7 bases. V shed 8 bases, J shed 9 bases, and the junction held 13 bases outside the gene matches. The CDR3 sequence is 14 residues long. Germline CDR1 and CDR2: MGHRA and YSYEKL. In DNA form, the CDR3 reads TGCGCCAGCTCGTCCCCCGGGAGGCAGGTTGAGCAGTTCTTC. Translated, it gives CASSSPGRQVEQFF.

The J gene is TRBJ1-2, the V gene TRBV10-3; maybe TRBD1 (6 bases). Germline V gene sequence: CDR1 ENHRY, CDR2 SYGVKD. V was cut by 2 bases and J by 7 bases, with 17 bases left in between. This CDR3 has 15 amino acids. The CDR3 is CAISEPQDRLPGYTF. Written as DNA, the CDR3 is TGTGCCATCAGTGAGCCACAGGACAGACTTCCTGGCTACACCTTC.

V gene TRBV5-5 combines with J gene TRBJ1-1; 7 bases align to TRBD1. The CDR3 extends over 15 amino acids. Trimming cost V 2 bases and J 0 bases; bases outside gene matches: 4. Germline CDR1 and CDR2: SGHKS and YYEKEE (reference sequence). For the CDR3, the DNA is TGTGCCAGCAGCTTCACAGGGGATATGAACACTGAAGCTTTCTTT. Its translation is CASSFTGDMNTEAFF. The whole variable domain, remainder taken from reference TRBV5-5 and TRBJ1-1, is DAGVTQSPTHLIKTRGQQVTLRCSPISGHKSVSWYQQVLGQGPQFIFQYYEKEERGRGNFPDRFSARQFPNYSSELNVNALLLGDSALYLCASSFTGDMNTEAFFGQGTRLTVV.

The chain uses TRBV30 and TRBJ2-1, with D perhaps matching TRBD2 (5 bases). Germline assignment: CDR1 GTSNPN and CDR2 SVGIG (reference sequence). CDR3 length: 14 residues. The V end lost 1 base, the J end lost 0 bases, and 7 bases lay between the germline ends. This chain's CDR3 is CAWSGAASYNEQFF. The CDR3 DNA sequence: TGTGCCTGGAGTGGAGCGGCCTCCTACAATGAGCAGTTCTTC.

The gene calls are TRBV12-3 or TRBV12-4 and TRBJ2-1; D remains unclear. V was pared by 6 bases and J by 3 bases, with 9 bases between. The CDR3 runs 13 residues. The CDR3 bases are TGTGCCAGCAGGCTAGGGATCTACAATGAGCAGTTCTTC. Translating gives CASRLGIYNEQFF.

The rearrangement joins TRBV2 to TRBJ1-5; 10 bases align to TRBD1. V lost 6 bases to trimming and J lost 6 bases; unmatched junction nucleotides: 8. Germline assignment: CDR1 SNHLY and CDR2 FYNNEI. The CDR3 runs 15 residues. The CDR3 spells CASRPGTGATQPQHF. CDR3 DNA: TGTGCCAGCAGGCCCGGGACAGGGGCGACTCAGCCCCAGCATTTT.

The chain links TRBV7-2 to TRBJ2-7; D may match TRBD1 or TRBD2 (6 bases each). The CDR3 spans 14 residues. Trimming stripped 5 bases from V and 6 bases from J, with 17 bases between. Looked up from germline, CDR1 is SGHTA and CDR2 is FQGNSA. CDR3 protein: CASSVDSRGREQYF. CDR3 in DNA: TGTGCCAGCAGCGTAGATTCTCGGGGGCGCGAGCAGTACTTC. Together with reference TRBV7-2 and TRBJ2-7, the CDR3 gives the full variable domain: GAGVSQSPSNKVTEKGKDVELRCDPISGHTALYWYRQSLGQGLEFLIYFQGNSAPDKSGLPSDRFSAERTGGSVSTLTIQRTQQEDSAVYLCASSVDSRGREQYFGPGTRLTVT.